A selection of T cell receptor beta chains follows, all from one sample in a study of CD8 T cells in ankylosing spondylitis. TCRdb passed the 5' RACE reads through MiXCR, listing each CDR3 protein once. The sample includes 90,000 to 120,000 distinct CDR3 sequences, under 30% of them seen just once. Specimen: synovial fluid, either unsorted or a sorted T cell fraction (not recorded which). The receptor source for this set is a male donor with ankylosing spondylitis. Both conserved end residues are part of each CDR3. A D gene is named only where the DNA matches it firmly. Rows give clone size only sometimes, using once, few, many, or a class for an expanded clone.

TRBJ1-1	TRBV11-2	-	-	14	TGTGCCAGCAGGTCTAAGATACCCTACACTGAAGCTTTCTTT	CASRSKIPYTEAFF
TRBJ1-5	TRBV5-6	-	-	14	TGTGCCAGCAGCTTCGGGTTTAGCAATCAGCCCCAGCATTTT	CASSFGFSNQPQHF
TRBJ1-2	TRBV7-9	-	-	14	TGTGCCAGCAGCTTAGAACTCTCCGGCGGTGGCTACACCTTC	CASSLELSGGGYTF
TRBJ2-1	TRBV20-1	-	TRBD2	19	TGCAGGGGCCACGACGAGGACGAGCCCCCTAGCGGATATTACAATGAGCAGTTCTTC	CRGHDEDEPPSGYYNEQFF
TRBJ2-1	TRBV24-1	many	-	14	TGTGCCGTCGGGCGGAGGGGCTCCTACAATGAGCAGTTCTTC	CAVGRRGSYNEQFF
TRBJ2-1	TRBV14	-	-	14	TGTGCCAGCAGCCTAAAAGATTTTTACAATGAGCAGTTCTTC	CASSLKDFYNEQFF
TRBJ2-1	TRBV18	-	TRBD2	15	TGTGCCAGCCTCGGGACTAGCGGGTATAACAATGAGCAGTTCTTC	CASLGTSGYNNEQFF
TRBJ2-5	TRBV11-2	-	-	14	TGTGCCAGCAGCTTAGAACGGGGGATAGAGACCCAGTACTTC	CASSLERGIETQYF
TRBJ2-2	TRBV5-6	-	-	13	TGTGCCAGCAGCTTACAGTTTGGCGGGGAGCTGTTTTTT	CASSLQFGGELFF
TRBJ2-3	TRBV7-8	-	-	15	TGTGCCAGCAGCTTACGCGGGCTTAGCACAGATACGCAGTATTTT	CASSLRGLSTDTQYF
TRBJ2-7	TRBV7-9	-	-	12	TGTGCCAGCCAGAGCGAATCCTACGAGCAGTACTTC	CASQSESYEQYF
TRBJ1-6	TRBV5-5	once	-	13	TGTGCCAGCAGCTCCTCGGGGGATTCACCCCTCCACTTT	CASSSSGDSPLHF
TRBJ1-2	TRBV10-3	-	-	16	TGTGCCATCAGTGAGTCCTTTTCCCAGGGGAACTATGGCTACACCTTC	CAISESFSQGNYGYTF
TRBJ1-1	TRBV12-3/TRBV12-4	many	-	16	TGTGCCAGCAGCCCTGGGAGGGGGTGGGACGGCACTGAAGCTTTCTTT	CASSPGRGWDGTEAFF
TRBJ1-3	TRBV12-3/TRBV12-4	-	TRBD1	14	TGTGCCAGCAGGTACAGGGGGACCGGAAACACCATATATTTT	CASRYRGTGNTIYF
TRBJ2-1	TRBV29-1	-	-	13	TGCAGCGTTGAGGGGGGACCCTACAATGAGCAGTTCTTC	CSVEGGPYNEQFF
TRBJ1-1	TRBV7-2	-	-	13	TGTGCCAGCAGCCCCAGCGCAGGGTATGAAGCTTTCTTT	CASSPSAGYEAFF
TRBJ2-2	TRBV4-2	-	-	14	TGTGCCAGCAGCCCCCCGAAAGAGGCCGGGGAGCTGTTTTTT	CASSPPKEAGELFF
TRBJ1-1	TRBV12-3/TRBV12-4	few	TRBD1	14	TGTGCCAGCAGAACGGGACAGGCTAACACTGAAGCTTTCTTT	CASRTGQANTEAFF
TRBJ1-2	TRBV15	many	-	16	TGTGCCACCAGCAGAGGGGGGACCTCAAGGAGCTATGGCTACACCTTC	CATSRGGTSRSYGYTF
TRBJ2-1	TRBV5-1	few	TRBD1	19	TGCGCCAGCAGACACAGACCTCCCATGGGACAGGGGGCTGACAATGAGCAGTTCTTC	CASRHRPPMGQGADNEQFF
TRBJ1-2	TRBV20-1	few	-	15	TGCAGTGCTAGTAGAGATCTAACCACGAACTATGGCTACACCTTC	CSASRDLTTNYGYTF
TRBJ2-1	TRBV11-3	few	TRBD2	17	TGTGCCAGCAGCTTAGGCCGTAGCGGGAGTTCCTACAATGAGCAGTTCTTC	CASSLGRSGSSYNEQFF
TRBJ1-6	TRBV29-1	-	-	13	TGCAGCGTTGGGGACGGCTATAATTCACCCCTCCACTTT	CSVGDGYNSPLHF
TRBJ1-1	TRBV5-1	-	TRBD1	14	TGCGCCAGCAGCAACACAGGGGGAAGAGCTGAAGCTTTCTTT	CASSNTGGRAEAFF
TRBJ2-1	TRBV7-8	few	TRBD2	15	TGTGCCAGCAGCGCGTCTAGCGGGGGGTACAATGAGCAGTTCTTC	CASSASSGGYNEQFF
TRBJ1-2	TRBV12-3/TRBV12-4	-	TRBD1	14	TGTGCCAGCAGCACCCGACAGGGGACCTATGGCTACACCTTC	CASSTRQGTYGYTF
TRBJ2-3	TRBV10-3	many	-	12	TGTGCCATCAAGGCGGACACAGATACGCAGTATTTT	CAIKADTDTQYF
TRBJ2-1	TRBV2	-	-	12	TGTGCCAGCACCACACAAGGGGGTGAGCAGTTCTTC	CASTTQGGEQFF
TRBJ2-1	TRBV10-2	-	-	15	TGCGCCAGCAGTGAGAAGGTTGCGGGTCTGTTTGAGCAGTTCTTC	CASSEKVAGLFEQFF
TRBJ2-5	TRBV2	-	TRBD2	14	TGTGCCAGCAGGCTTAGCGGGGACACAGAGACCCAGTACTTC	CASRLSGDTETQYF
TRBJ2-1	TRBV6-2/TRBV6-3	many	-	19	TGTGCCAGCAGTTACGATCCTAAACTAGATTCCCCGATTATCGATGAGCAGTTCTTC	CASSYDPKLDSPIIDEQFF
TRBJ2-5	TRBV5-1	many	TRBD1	16	TGCGCCAGCAGCACAACTCGACAGGGGGACGAAGAGACCCAGTACTTC	CASSTTRQGDEETQYF
TRBJ1-6	TRBV6-1	-	TRBD1	14	TGTGCCAGCAGTGCGACAGGGGGTTATTCACCCCTCCACTTT	CASSATGGYSPLHF
TRBJ1-1	TRBV12-5	-	-	13	TGTGCTAGTGGGGCGGCGGGGAACACTGAAGCTTTCTTT	CASGAAGNTEAFF
TRBJ1-4	TRBV25-1	few	-	16	TGTGCCAGCAGTGAAGGAAAAACATCAACTAATGAAAAACTGTTTTTT	CASSEGKTSTNEKLFF